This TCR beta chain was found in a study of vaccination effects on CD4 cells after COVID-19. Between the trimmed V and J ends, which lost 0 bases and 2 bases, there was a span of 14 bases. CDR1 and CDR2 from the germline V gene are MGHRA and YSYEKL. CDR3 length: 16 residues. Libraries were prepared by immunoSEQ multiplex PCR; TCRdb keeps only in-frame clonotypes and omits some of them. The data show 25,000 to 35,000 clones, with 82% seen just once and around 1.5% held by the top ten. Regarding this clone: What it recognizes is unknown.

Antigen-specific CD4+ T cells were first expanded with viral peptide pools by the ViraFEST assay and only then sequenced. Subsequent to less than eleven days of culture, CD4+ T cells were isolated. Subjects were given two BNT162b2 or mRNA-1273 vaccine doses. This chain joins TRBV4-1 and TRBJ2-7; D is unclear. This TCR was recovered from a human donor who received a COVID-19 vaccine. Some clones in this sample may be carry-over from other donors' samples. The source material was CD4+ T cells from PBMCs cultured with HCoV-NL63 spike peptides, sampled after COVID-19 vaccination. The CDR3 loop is CASSQEGYPLPYEQYV. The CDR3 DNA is TGCGCCAGCAGCCAAGAGGGGTATCCTCTCCCCTACGAGCAGTACGTC.